This TCR beta chain was identified during a study of blood T cell repertoires in COVID-19. Here immunoSEQ multiplex PCR was the method, and the copy in TCRdb shows in-frame clones only, minus some. The data hold around 57,000 clones, with almost 90% observed a single time. The V gene end was trimmed by 5 bases and the J gene end by 6 bases; junction bases not matched to a gene: 6. Germline CDR1 is SEHNR and CDR2 is FQNEAQ (reference sequence). This CDR3 comprises 14 residues. The sample taken for sequencing was peripheral blood. V is TRBV7-9 and J is TRBJ1-4; 7 bases fit TRBD1. This receptor was taken from a woman at least 80 years old with active COVID-19. CDR3 in DNA: TGTGCCAGCAGCCCGTCGACAGGGTATGAAAAACTGTTTTTT. Protein sequence: CASSPSTGYEKLFF.